This T cell receptor (beta chain) was captured by sequencing in a study of cytomegalovirus exposure and HLA in healthy donors. Study conclusions and caveats: Some TCR beta chains (roughly 160 of them) were listed as cytomegalovirus-associated. Relative to the approximately 680-donor mean, N-insertions were reportedly fewer in an Asian-associated ancestry cluster in a later analysis.

The donors were healthy bone marrow donors. PCR primers comprised 60 Vbeta and 13 Jbeta primers. In the authors' methods: A later analysis counted 65 million to 95 million unique TCR beta chains, about 11 million shared. Some clones are missing from TCRdb's copy, which holds only in-frame ones; the method was immunoSEQ multiplex PCR. That table supplies the V and J calls and clone size; D and trimming were determined from the DNA. The table includes approximately 150,000 clones, 80% to 90% detected once. Germline V lookup: CDR1 LGHNT, CDR2 FRNRAP. Unmatched junction bases numbered 12, after V lost 0 bases and J lost 3 bases. The CDR3 totals 18 residues. As concerns this clone: Its cognate antigen is unknown.

Sequencing was carried out using PBMCs. J is TRBJ2-3 and V is TRBV12-5, with 7 bases matching TRBD1. The TCR was taken from a girl aged 10 to 17 in good health and CMV-seropositive. The CDR3 coding sequence is TGTGCTAGTGGTTTGGTACCGACAGGGAGAGAGGGAACAGATACGCAGTATTTT. Translating gives CASGLVPTGREGTDTQYF.